Below, 30 T cell receptor beta chains from the same sample are listed, as sequenced in a study of T cell responses to AZD1222 COVID-19 vaccine. Produced via immunoSEQ multiplex PCR; TCRdb's table is partial and in-frame only. The table records over 75,000 clones, around nine tenths of them present only once. Sample: peripheral blood, taken on day 0 of AZD1222 vaccination. The receptor source for this set is an adult in good health.

The CDR3 nucleotides are TGTGCCAGCTCACCAGGGACAGAGACTTACGAGCAGTACTTC. Its translation is CASSPGTETYEQYF. The chain combines TRBV18 with TRBJ2-7, with 7 positions matching TRBD1. CDR1 KGHSH and CDR2 LQKENI come from the germline V gene. The CDR3 extends over 14 amino acids. Trimming at V came to 2 bases and at J to 4 bases, leaving 5 bases not matched to a gene.

The V gene is TRBV4-2, the J gene TRBJ1-6, with D uncertain. Germline V lookup: CDR1 LGHNA, CDR2 YNFKEQ. This CDR3 comprises 17 residues. Trimming shortened V by 2 bases and J by 0 bases, and 11 bases separated the two germline ends. The CDR3 loop reads CASSQRDSGSYNSPLHF. The CDR3, as DNA: TGTGCCAGCAGCCAACGGGATTCGGGCTCCTATAATTCACCCCTCCACTTT.

This chain joins TRBV5-1 and TRBJ2-1, with 13 bases lining up with TRBD2. Per germline, CDR1 SGHRS and CDR2 YFSETQ. V gave up 4 bases and J gave up 8 bases; unmatched junction bases: 3. The CDR3 runs 14 residues. The CDR3 region has the DNA TGCGCCAGCAGCCGGACTAGCGGGAGCTATGAGCAGTTCTTC. Translating it yields CASSRTSGSYEQFF. Filled out from reference TRBV5-1 and TRBJ2-1, the complete variable domain reads KAGVTQTPRYLIKTRGQQVTLSCSPISGHRSVSWYQQTPGQGLQFLFEYFSETQRNKGNFPGRFSGRQFSNSRSEMNVSTLELGDSALYLCASSRTSGSYEQFFGPGTRLTVL.

The V gene is TRBV6-5, the J gene TRBJ2-1; no reliable D call. Germline V gives CDR1 MNHEY, CDR2 SVGAGI. Trimming pared 2 bases from V and 15 bases from J, leaving 11 bases between. The CDR3 is 11 amino acids. CDR3 in DNA: TGTGCCAGCAGTTACGTAGGGTTTACGTTCTTC. This encodes CASSYVGFTFF.

This chain links TRBV19 with TRBJ2-1; D is ambiguous. The CDR3 extends over 13 amino acids. Germline V CDR1 and CDR2: LNHDA, SQIVND (reference sequence). V was trimmed by 5 bases and J by 5 bases, leaving 10 bases between them. In DNA form, the CDR3 reads TGTGCCAGTAGTCTCCAGGCCCACAATGAGCAGTTCTTC. Translation: CASSLQAHNEQFF.

The rearrangement joins TRBV10-3 to TRBJ1-1, with D unresolved. CDR1 is ENHRY, CDR2 SYGVKD, per germline. This CDR3 is 14 amino acids long. The V end lost 4 bases, the J end lost 1 base, and 10 bases lay between the germline ends. CDR3 loop: CAISVARRNTEAFF. The CDR3 bases are TGTGCCATCAGTGTCGCCCGGAGGAACACTGAAGCTTTCTTT.

The J gene is TRBJ2-1, the V gene TRBV7-2; D gene ambiguous. CDR1 is SGHTA and CDR2 is FQGNSA in the germline V gene. V lost 3 bases to trimming and J lost 10 bases, with 10 bases between them. This CDR3 is built from 12 residues. The CDR3 protein is CASSFDRVEQFF. The CDR3 coding sequence is TGTGCCAGCAGCTTTGATCGGGTGGAGCAGTTCTTC.

The genes are TRBV7-9 and TRBJ1-2; D might be TRBD1 (5 bases). V dropped 5 bases and J dropped 6 bases, with 19 bases sitting between them. From germline, CDR1 is SEHNR and CDR2 FQNEAQ (reference sequence). There are 15 residues in the CDR3. The CDR3 DNA reads as TGTGCCAGCAGCCTACTCGGGACCCCTAGGGATGGCTACACCTTC. This gives the protein CASSLLGTPRDGYTF. The variable domain in full, with the rest retrieved from reference TRBV7-9 and TRBJ1-2, is DTGVSQNPRHKITKRGQNVTFRCDPISEHNRLYWYRQTLGQGPEFLTYFQNEAQLEKSRLLSDRFSAERPKGSFSTLEIQRTEQGDSAMYLCASSLLGTPRDGYTFGSGTRLTVV.

The chain has TRBV27 and TRBJ2-7, with D perhaps TRBD1 or TRBD2 (6 bases each). The CDR3 extends over 14 amino acids. Trimming removed 5 bases from V and 6 bases from J, with 17 bases in between. Per germline, CDR1 MNHEY and CDR2 SMNVEV (reference sequence). The CDR3 bases are TGTGCCAGCAGTAGGGGGTCGGGGGCCAGCGAGCAGTACTTC. This sequence encodes CASSRGSGASEQYF.

The chain couples TRBV7-3 to TRBJ2-2; TRBD1 aligns across 7 bases. Unmatched junction bases numbered 8, after V lost 3 bases and J lost 7 bases. Germline values: CDR1 SGHTA, CDR2 FQGTGA. The CDR3 has 15 residues. CDR3 nucleotide sequence: TGTGCCAGCAGCTTCGACAGGGAAACGGGCGGGGAGCTGTTTTTT. Translating gives CASSFDRETGGELFF.

V usage is TRBV30 and J usage is TRBJ2-1; no firm D call. V gave up 0 bases and J gave up 7 bases, with 4 bases separating them. Per germline, CDR1 GTSNPN and CDR2 SVGIG (reference sequence). The CDR3 consists of 11 residues. The CDR3 spells CAWSVMNEQFF. The CDR3, as DNA: TGTGCCTGGAGTGTAATGAATGAGCAGTTCTTC.

This chain joins TRBV7-3 and TRBJ2-1; 11 nucleotides align to TRBD2. J lost 7 bases, V lost 4 bases, and 6 bases had no gene match. Germline CDR1 reads SGHTA; CDR2 reads FQGTGA. The CDR3 length is 15 residues. DNA for the CDR3: TGTGCCAGCAGCTCTTTAGCGGGAGGGTGGAATGAGCAGTTCTTC. Translated, it gives CASSSLAGGWNEQFF.

This clone was detected a few times. The gene calls are TRBV5-1 and TRBJ1-1, with a tentative D call TRBD1 (6 bases). This CDR3 spans 14 amino acids. Germline assignment: CDR1 SGHRS and CDR2 YFSETQ. The germline V and J ends were trimmed by 1 base and 2 bases, with 9 bases remaining between them. The CDR3 loop reads CASSLSGENTEAFF. The CDR3 DNA is TGCGCCAGCAGCTTGTCAGGGGAAAACACTGAAGCTTTCTTT.

This clone qualifies as medium-sized. The junction does not match germline at one end; this may be a read error. This chain's CDR3 is CASSSQAGQAISEAFF. CDR3 nucleotides: TGTGCTAGCAGCTCTCAGGCCGGACAGGCGATTTCTGAAGCTTTCTTT. This chain connects TRBV7-7 to TRBJ1-1; 7 bases agree with TRBD1. In germline, CDR1 is SSHAT, CDR2 FNYEAQ (reference sequence). There are 16 residues in the CDR3.

This sequence joins TRBV11-2 and TRBJ2-7, with TRBD2 identical over 12 bases. The CDR3 covers 16 residues. The germline V gene encodes CDR1 SGHAT and CDR2 FQNNGV. V lost 1 base, J lost 4 bases, and 5 bases stayed unmatched. In DNA form, the CDR3 reads TGTGCCAGCAGCTTAGGACTAGCGGGAGTAGGATACGAGCAGTACTTC. Its translation: CASSLGLAGVGYEQYF.

The gene calls are TRBV5-1 and TRBJ2-7, with TRBD1 matching 10 bases. The V gene's germline CDR1 is SGHRS and CDR2 YFSETQ. This CDR3 comprises 16 residues. Trimming removed 2 bases from V and 4 bases from J; junction bases left unmatched: 9. CDR3 DNA: TGCGCCAGCAGCTTCGGAGGGACAGGGGTGGGATACGAGCAGTACTTC. It is translated as CASSFGGTGVGYEQYF.

The gene calls are TRBV19 and TRBJ1-1; D call uncertain. V was cut by 0 bases and J by 1 base, with 9 bases left in between. The CDR3 sequence is 15 residues long. Germline CDR1 is LNHDA and CDR2 is SQIVND (reference sequence). The CDR3 coding sequence is TGTGCCAGTAGTATAGATCTAGATGGGAACACTGAAGCTTTCTTT. It codes for CASSIDLDGNTEAFF. Based on the CDR3 plus reference TRBV19 and TRBJ1-1, the full variable domain is DGGITQSPKYLFRKEGQNVTLSCEQNLNHDAMYWYRQDPGQGLRLIYYSQIVNDFQKGDIAEGYSVSREKKESFPLTVTSAQKNPTAFYLCASSIDLDGNTEAFFGQGTRLTVV.

The chain combines TRBV9 with TRBJ1-5; no clear D gene. This CDR3 has 15 amino acids. From germline, CDR1 is SGDLS and CDR2 YYNGEE. V was pared by 0 bases and J by 4 bases, with 11 bases between. The CDR3 loop is CASSVDPGVNQPQHF. In DNA, the CDR3 is TGTGCCAGCAGCGTAGATCCCGGGGTTAATCAGCCCCAGCATTTT.

Only one count was recorded for this clone. This rearrangement joins TRBV27 to TRBJ1-2; D not certain. Looked up from germline, CDR1 is MNHEY and CDR2 is SMNVEV (reference sequence). Trimming removed 5 bases from V and 6 bases from J, with 19 bases in between. The CDR3 has 15 residues. The CDR3 loop reads CASSTPGIPADGYTF. DNA of the CDR3: TGTGCCAGCAGTACTCCGGGCATTCCGGCCGATGGCTACACCTTC.

The chain combines TRBV19 with TRBJ2-7; 9 positions agree with TRBD1. J lost 3 bases, V lost 5 bases, and 5 bases had no gene match. CDR1 LNHDA and CDR2 SQIVND come from the germline V gene (reference sequence). CDR3 size: 14 residues. DNA for the CDR3: TGTGCCAGTAGTTACAGGGGGCGAGGCTACGAGCAGTACTTC. Translating it yields CASSYRGRGYEQYF.

This clone came up once. The J gene is TRBJ1-3, the V gene TRBV6-6; the D gene is possibly TRBD1 (5 bases). Germline V gene sequence: CDR1 MNHNY, CDR2 SVGAGI (reference sequence). V was trimmed by 9 bases and J by 3 bases, leaving 9 bases between them. The CDR3 covers 12 residues. In nucleotides, the CDR3 is TGTGCCAGTTCAGGGAGTGGAAACACCATATATTTT. Its translation: CASSGSGNTIYF.

Here the CDR3 DNA reads TGTGCCAGCAGTGGACCGACGACCACAGATACGCAGTATTTT. It is translated as CASSGPTTTDTQYF. V and J are TRBV2 and TRBJ2-3, with no clear D. CDR3 length: 14 amino acids. Germline CDR1 reads SNHLY; CDR2 reads FYNNEI. Between the trimmed V and J ends, which lost 4 bases and 2 bases, there was a span of 10 bases.

V gene TRBV4-3 combines with J gene TRBJ1-5; 7 nucleotides line up with TRBD1. Trimming cost V 0 bases and J 6 bases; bases outside gene matches: 8. Per germline, CDR1 LGHNA and CDR2 YSLEER. CDR3 length equals 16 residues. CDR3 in amino acids: CASSQDTGEGGQPQHF. CDR3 DNA: TGCGCCAGCAGCCAAGATACAGGGGAAGGAGGTCAGCCCCAGCATTTT.

This clone was seen just once. The chain combines TRBV4-3 with TRBJ1-6; 7 nucleotides align to TRBD1. Losses at the gene ends were 3 bases for V and 10 bases for J; bases not matched to a gene: 3. This CDR3 spans 13 amino acids. The V gene's germline CDR1 is LGHNA and CDR2 YSLEER. The CDR3 here is CASSHRGGSPLHF. CDR3 nucleotide sequence: TGCGCCAGCAGCCACAGGGGGGGCTCACCCCTCCACTTT.

The gene calls are TRBV6-2 or TRBV6-3 and TRBJ1-1, with 7 bases matching TRBD1. The CDR3 is made up of 15 amino acids. CDR1 and CDR2 (germline): MNHEY, SVGEGT. Trimming removed 2 bases from V and 4 bases from J; junction bases left unmatched: 7. The CDR3 is CASSYHRGGITEAFF. CDR3 nucleotides: TGTGCCAGCAGTTACCACAGGGGAGGAATCACTGAAGCTTTCTTT.

The V gene is TRBV11-3, the J gene TRBJ1-2, with TRBD1 matching over 9 bases. CDR3 size: 17 residues. The J segment lost 3 bases and the V segment lost 1 base, leaving 9 bases of the junction unmatched. CDR1 and CDR2 from the germline V gene are SGHNT and YENEEA. The CDR3 here is CASSLGDREYSHYGYTF. Here the CDR3 DNA reads TGTGCCAGCAGCTTAGGGGACAGGGAATACTCGCACTATGGCTACACCTTC.

The rearrangement joins TRBV5-1 to TRBJ2-1; TRBD1 might be the D (6 bases). The V gene's germline CDR1 is SGHRS and CDR2 YFSETQ. V was cut by 5 bases and J by 9 bases, with 18 bases left in between. This CDR3 is built from 14 residues. The DNA of the CDR3 is TGCGCCAGCAGGAGGAGCGAGGGGGTGGGTGAGCAGTTCTTC. As protein: CASRRSEGVGEQFF.

The chain links TRBV10-3 to TRBJ2-7; D is possibly TRBD2 (5 bases). The CDR3 is 15 residues long. Germline loops: CDR1 ENHRY, CDR2 SYGVKD. Trimming left V 0 bases short and J 2 bases short, with 11 bases between. DNA for the CDR3: TGTGCCATCAGTGAGTCTAAGCGGATAACCTACGAGCAGTACTTC. It is translated as CAISESKRITYEQYF.

The chain links TRBV13 to TRBJ2-1; 8 bases agree with TRBD2. J was trimmed by 2 bases and V by 5 bases; bases with no gene match: 5. Germline CDR1 reads PRHDT; CDR2 reads FYEKMQ (reference sequence). This CDR3 region has 15 residues. In nucleotides, the CDR3 is TGTGCCAGCAGCGGAGGGCGGGAGGCCTACAATGAGCAGTTCTTC. It encodes CASSGGREAYNEQFF. The whole variable domain, filled in from reference TRBV13 and TRBJ2-1, reads AAGVIQSPRHLIKEKRETATLKCYPIPRHDTVYWYQQGPGQDPQFLISFYEKMQSDKGSIPDRFSAQQFSDYHSELNMSSLELGDSALYFCASSGGREAYNEQFFGPGTRLTVL.

The CDR3 region is CASSLAGSGRYQETQYF. In DNA form, the CDR3 reads TGCGCCAGCAGCTTGGCCGGAAGCGGGAGGTACCAAGAGACCCAGTACTTC. The rearrangement links TRBV5-1 to TRBJ2-5; TRBD2 aligns across 9 bases. Germline lookup yields CDR1 SGHRS and CDR2 YFSETQ. This CDR3 contains 17 residues. V shed 0 bases, J shed 0 bases, and the junction held 6 bases outside the gene matches.